This TCR beta chain stems from a study of tumor and adjacent non-tumor tissue in lung cancer. Worth noting for this clonotype: The conserved closing phenylalanine or tryptophan is absent in this CDR3, likely reflecting a read error. It is unclear where the CDR3 begins or ends on the DNA, so no DNA is shown, and the CDR3 is as TCRdb lists it.

The CDR3 length equals 16 residues, ends included. The germline CDR1 and CDR2 sequences are MGHRA and YSYEKL. The library came from three nested PCR rounds adapted from ARM-PCR protocols. TCRdb re-analysed the multiplex PCR reads in MiXCR, keeping a single row per CDR3 protein. There are around 60,000 distinct CDR3 sequences in the sample; 61% occur only once, and less than 35% lies in the top ten. RNA was extracted from bulk tissue without any cell sorting. The normal lung tissue was taken more than 3 cm from the tumor edge. What was sequenced was distant non-tumor lung tissue. This chain joins TRBV4-1 and TRBJ1-3. The TCR was taken from a man between 65 and 80 years old with non-small cell lung cancer. The CDR3 region is CASSQEVARWGNTMYL.